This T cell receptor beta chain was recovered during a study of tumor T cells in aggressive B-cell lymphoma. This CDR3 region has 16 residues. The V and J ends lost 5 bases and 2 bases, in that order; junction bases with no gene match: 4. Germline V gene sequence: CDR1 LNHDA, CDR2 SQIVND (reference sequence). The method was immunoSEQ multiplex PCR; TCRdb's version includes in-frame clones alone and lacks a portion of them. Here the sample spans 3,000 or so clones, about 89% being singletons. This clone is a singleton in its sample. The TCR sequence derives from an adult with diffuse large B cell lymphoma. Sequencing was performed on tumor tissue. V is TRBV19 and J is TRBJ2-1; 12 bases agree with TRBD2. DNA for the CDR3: TGTGCCAGTAGTTACCGACTAGCGGGAGCCTACAATGAGCAGTTCTTC. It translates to CASSYRLAGAYNEQFF.